This is a list of T cell receptor beta chains from one sample in a study of vaccination and CD4 T cells after COVID-19. MiXCR was run by TCRdb on the PCR reads, yielding one entry per CDR3 protein. Counted here are around 20,000 distinct CDR3 sequences, around 37% occurring once; the ten biggest clones make up less than 3%. Their antigens remain unidentified. The sequencing here drew on CD4+ T cells from blood, cultured in vitro, taken about 7 months after SARS-CoV-2 vaccination. The receptors derive from a human donor who had recovered from COVID-19. Each CDR3 is given with its conserved first and last residue. The D gene is left open where the match is weak. Only part of the rows carry a size: once, few, many, or a class if the clone is expanded.

CDR3	DNA	D	V	J	size
CASTLGQGRTYEQYF	TGTGCCAGCACCCTAGGACAGGGAAGGACCTACGAGCAGTACTTC	TRBD1	TRBV28	TRBJ2-7	NA
CASSDGSSGVNEQFF	TGTGCCAGCAGTGATGGGTCTAGCGGCGTAAATGAGCAGTTCTTC	TRBD2	TRBV6-4	TRBJ2-1	few
CSARDPGASGFGSYNEQFF	TGCAGTGCTAGAGATCCGGGGGCTAGCGGGTTTGGGTCCTACAATGAGCAGTTCTTC	TRBD2	TRBV20-1	TRBJ2-1	NA
CASSRGDGDIQYF	TGTGCCAGCTCACGGGGTGATGGAGACATTCAGTACTTC	NA	TRBV18	TRBJ2-4	NA
CASRFVGGRGGEQFF	TGTGCCAGCCGCTTCGTAGGCGGGAGAGGGGGTGAGCAGTTCTTC	NA	TRBV19	TRBJ2-1	once
CSARTESGNTIYF	TGCAGTGCCCGAACTGAGTCTGGAAACACCATATATTTT	NA	TRBV20-1	TRBJ1-3	few
CSADPSGYNEQFF	TGCAGTGCCGACCCCAGCGGCTACAATGAGCAGTTCTTC	NA	TRBV20-1	TRBJ2-1	few
CSARDFKKTGRLFF	TGCAGTGCTAGAGATTTCAAAAAGACAGGGCGTCTGTTCTTC	TRBD1	TRBV20-1	TRBJ2-1	NA
CASIDLPGYSNQPQHF	TGTGCCAGCATAGACCTACCGGGTTATAGCAATCAGCCCCAGCATTTT	NA	TRBV28	TRBJ1-5	once
CSAPLMNSGNTIYF	TGCAGTGCTCCCCTGATGAACTCTGGAAACACCATATATTTT	NA	TRBV20-1	TRBJ1-3	NA
CASSPWVGLASNTGELFF	TGTGCCAGCTCACCATGGGTGGGACTAGCTTCGAACACCGGGGAGCTGTTTTTT	TRBD2	TRBV18	TRBJ2-2	NA
CAWSLQLNTEAFF	TGTGCCTGGAGTCTACAGTTGAACACTGAAGCTTTCTTT	NA	TRBV30	TRBJ1-1	NA
CSARLWRDQNTGELFF	TGCAGTGCTAGACTCTGGCGGGACCAGAACACCGGGGAGCTGTTTTTT	NA	TRBV20-1	TRBJ2-2	few
CSATPADRVSYNEQFF	TGCAGTGCTACTCCAGCCGACAGGGTCTCCTACAATGAGCAGTTCTTC	TRBD1	TRBV20-1	TRBJ2-1	few
CASSLWGQGSGNTIYF	TGTGCCAGCAGCTTATGGGGACAGGGTTCGGGAAACACCATATATTTT	TRBD1	TRBV7-2	TRBJ1-3	NA
CSARDGGNVGEQYF	TGCAGTGCTAGAGACGGTGGGAACGTTGGCGAGCAGTACTTC	NA	TRBV20-1	TRBJ2-7	few
CASSPGRAKYNEQFF	TGTGCCAGCAGCCCCGGGAGGGCGAAGTACAATGAGCAGTTCTTC	TRBD2	TRBV7-9	TRBJ2-1	few
CASSFDYSYEQYF	TGTGCCAGCAGCTTCGACTATTCCTACGAGCAGTACTTC	NA	TRBV7-9	TRBJ2-7	NA
CAISVGGNYGYTF	TGTGCCATCAGTGTAGGGGGCAACTATGGCTACACCTTC	TRBD1	TRBV10-3	TRBJ1-2	few
CSATQPRTDALHF	TGCAGTGCTACCCAACCCCGGACCGACGCCCTCCACTTT	NA	TRBV20-1	TRBJ1-6	few
CASSYRSRTGLYQPQHF	TGTGCCAGCAGTTACAGGAGTAGGACAGGGCTATATCAGCCCCAGCATTTT	TRBD1	TRBV28	TRBJ1-5	few
CASSLNAGEVDEQYF	TGTGCCAGCAGCTTAAATGCGGGAGAGGTGGACGAGCAGTACTTC	TRBD2	TRBV7-3	TRBJ2-7	NA
CASSADRVSYNEQFF	TGTGCCAGCAGCGCGGACAGGGTATCCTACAATGAGCAGTTCTTC	TRBD1	TRBV7-8	TRBJ2-1	NA
CASSLWQTNTEAFF	TGTGCCAGCAGTTTATGGCAGACGAACACTGAAGCTTTCTTT	NA	TRBV28	TRBJ1-1	NA
CSAPEASDSSQETQYF	TGCAGTGCTCCCGAGGCATCGGACAGTTCCCAAGAGACCCAGTACTTC	NA	TRBV20-1	TRBJ2-5	NA
CASSQEAPGLARAKNIQYF	TGCGCCAGCAGCCAAGAAGCACCGGGACTAGCGCGAGCCAAAAACATTCAGTACTTC	TRBD2	TRBV4-1	TRBJ2-4	NA
CASSYRGAGELFF	TGTGCCAGCAGCTACAGGGGTGCCGGGGAGCTGTTTTTT	TRBD1	TRBV6-5	TRBJ2-2	few
CSARKQLAGVADTQYF	TGCAGTGCTAGAAAACAACTAGCGGGAGTAGCAGATACGCAGTATTTT	TRBD2	TRBV20-1	TRBJ2-3	NA
CASSEGLAGADTQYF	TGTGCCAGCAGTGAAGGACTAGCGGGAGCAGATACGCAGTATTTT	TRBD2	TRBV6-1	TRBJ2-3	few
CASSSPTRKETQYF	TGTGCCAGCAGCTCGCCGACACGTAAAGAGACCCAGTACTTC	NA	TRBV7-2	TRBJ2-5	few
CSAGGLAGSGELFF	TGCAGTGCTGGAGGACTAGCGGGATCCGGGGAGCTGTTTTTT	TRBD2	TRBV20-1	TRBJ2-2	few
CSVVDALGSGANVLTF	TGCAGCGTTGTCGACGCATTGGGGTCTGGGGCCAACGTCCTGACTTTC	NA	TRBV29-1	TRBJ2-6	NA
CSASGGRTAWNEQFF	TGCAGTGCTAGCGGGGGCAGGACAGCGTGGAATGAGCAGTTCTTC	NA	TRBV20-1	TRBJ2-1	NA
CASSLQGGITEAFF	TGTGCCAGCAGCTTACAGGGAGGTATCACTGAAGCTTTCTTT	NA	TRBV7-2	TRBJ1-1	NA
CATSDPRLGTQYF	TGTGCCACCAGTGATCCTCGCTTAGGTACGCAGTATTTT	NA	TRBV24-1	TRBJ2-3	few
CASSLWGSNQPQHF	TGTGCCAGCAGCTTATGGGGTAGCAATCAGCCCCAGCATTTT	NA	TRBV5-8	TRBJ1-5	medium-sized
CASRGPSVWYGYTF	TGTGCCAGCAGGGGACCGTCAGTGTGGTATGGCTACACCTTC	NA	TRBV25-1	TRBJ1-2	few
CASMGRDTQYF	TGTGCCAGCATGGGGAGGGATACGCAGTATTTT	NA	TRBV28	TRBJ2-3	NA
CATSRELRSYTF	TGTGCCACCAGCAGAGAACTTAGGAGCTACACCTTC	NA	TRBV15	TRBJ1-2	few
CASSEASGDYEQYF	TGTGCCAGCAGTGAGGCTTCGGGGGACTACGAGCAGTACTTC	NA	TRBV25-1	TRBJ2-7	few
CASEGVSTDTQYF	TGTGCCAGCGAGGGGGTTAGCACAGATACGCAGTATTTT	NA	TRBV19	TRBJ2-3	NA
CASSYSRRLTVETQYF	TGTGCCAGCAGTTACTCGAGGCGGCTGACGGTGGAGACCCAGTACTTC	NA	TRBV6-5	TRBJ2-5	few
CASSRRRDSYEQYF	TGCGCCAGCAGTAGGCGGAGAGACTCCTACGAGCAGTACTTC	NA	TRBV10-1	TRBJ2-7	once
CASSLRYEQYF	TGTGCCAGCAGCCTACGATACGAGCAGTACTTC	NA	TRBV7-6	TRBJ2-7	few
CASSPSLAVSYNEQFF	TGTGCCAGCAGCCCGTCCCTAGCGGTCTCCTACAATGAGCAGTTCTTC	TRBD2	TRBV11-1	TRBJ2-1	NA
CASSHSKAHNSPLHF	TGTGCCAGCAGCCACTCTAAGGCGCATAATTCACCCCTCCACTTT	NA	TRBV21-1	TRBJ1-6	few
CSAPPKREGTDTQYF	TGCAGTGCTCCTCCTAAGCGGGAGGGTACAGATACGCAGTATTTT	TRBD2	TRBV20-1	TRBJ2-3	NA
CASLPGTSGNYEQFF	TGTGCCAGCCTCCCCGGGACTAGCGGGAACTATGAGCAGTTCTTC	TRBD2	TRBV7-9	TRBJ2-1	few